These T cell receptor beta chains were read from a single sample in a study of cytomegalovirus exposure and HLA in healthy donors. Sequencing used immunoSEQ multiplex PCR; TCRdb keeps in-frame clones, though not all of them. Found here are approximately 88,000 clones, 95% to 97% of them singletons; the top ten hold approximately 1.3%. The material sequenced was PBMCs. The receptors originated from a woman aged 18-29 years in good health and CMV-seronegative. The conserved cysteine and the conserved F or W are not part of the CDR3 here. The D gene is left open where the match is weak. Size is omitted from some rows. Given values are once, few, many or a class for expanded clones.

j_gene	abundance	d_gene	v_gene	CDR3aa
TRBJ2-2	-	-	TRBV10-1	ASSVRDFENTGELF
TRBJ2-7	-	TRBD1	TRBV29-1	SVEPGQGDYEQY
TRBJ1-3	-	TRBD1	TRBV5-1	ASSYTGQGGNTIY
TRBJ1-1	-	-	TRBV2	ASSYVNTEAF
TRBJ2-7	-	TRBD1	TRBV28	ASSPRDRGGYEQY
TRBJ2-3	-	TRBD2	TRBV5-4	ASSLPAGVDDTQY
TRBJ2-7	-	-	TRBV4-1	ASSQDHFFEQY
TRBJ2-3	-	-	TRBV19	ASGTGRPFTDTQY
TRBJ2-2	-	TRBD1	TRBV7-6	ASSHPLQGSTGELF
TRBJ2-5	once	TRBD2	TRBV5-1	ASSSLAGDLETQY
TRBJ2-7	-	-	TRBV18	ASSPPRESYEQY
TRBJ2-1	-	-	TRBV7-2	ASSSTSNEQF
TRBJ1-1	-	TRBD1	TRBV5-3	ARSEGTVNTEAF
TRBJ2-1	-	-	TRBV6-5	ASSLAESYNEQF
TRBJ1-1	-	-	TRBV18	ASSPSTTEAF
TRBJ2-4	-	-	TRBV13	ASSLITGPQSGAKNIQY
TRBJ1-1	-	TRBD1	TRBV27	ASSVGQGSVNTEAF
TRBJ2-7	-	-	TRBV6-6	ASREVGLYEQY
TRBJ2-7	-	-	TRBV18	ASSPERDQGTYEQY
TRBJ2-7	-	TRBD1	TRBV19	ASSRGTGPYEQY
TRBJ1-1	-	-	TRBV5-6	ASSLWGRQVNTEAF
TRBJ2-1	-	-	TRBV27	ASSFKSNSYNEQF
TRBJ2-7	-	TRBD1	TRBV19	ASSIAGQGSYEQY
TRBJ1-5	-	-	TRBV6-4	ASTPEVGQPQH
TRBJ1-3	-	-	TRBV6-6	ASSYNNGNTIY
TRBJ2-7	-	-	TRBV11-2	ASSFNRDTYYEQY
TRBJ1-2	-	TRBD1	TRBV5-1	ASSFRDRGSYYGYT
TRBJ2-3	-	-	TRBV13	ASSTDSDSTDTQY
TRBJ1-2	-	-	TRBV19	ASEGRGGAGNYGYT
TRBJ1-5	-	TRBD1	TRBV7-8	ASSQGQGQPQH
TRBJ2-7	-	TRBD2	TRBV5-1	ASSLELAGVRNEQY
TRBJ2-3	-	-	TRBV18	ASSPLSDTQY
TRBJ2-3	-	TRBD1	TRBV10-3	AISSMQGADTQY
TRBJ2-3	-	-	TRBV18	ASSLGGPGATDTQY
TRBJ2-1	-	TRBD2	TRBV6-5	ASSYALANEQF
TRBJ2-7	-	-	TRBV6-5	ASSYSHSYEQY
TRBJ2-3	-	-	TRBV13	ASSLGRRDLSTDTQY
TRBJ2-2	-	TRBD2	TRBV5-1	ASSILAGGTGELF
TRBJ2-5	-	TRBD1	TRBV7-7	ASSLGGQHETQY
TRBJ2-5	-	TRBD1	TRBV5-4	ASSPRTGPFQETQY
TRBJ2-1	-	TRBD2	TRBV6-6	AVLREGLVNEQF
TRBJ1-4	once	TRBD1	TRBV5-1	ASSLFGTANEKLF
TRBJ2-7	-	TRBD2	TRBV9	ASSVGPGLAGGATYEQY
TRBJ2-7	-	TRBD2	TRBV7-9	ASSLGVGGLAGKYEQY
TRBJ2-7	-	-	TRBV14	ASSQVSGEQY